This is a list of T cell receptor beta chains from one sample in a study of T-cell memory formation after mild COVID-19. TCRdb recomputed calls from the 5' RACE reads with MiXCR, one row per CDR3 protein. The data hold around 310,000 distinct CDR3 sequences, with more than 15% observed a single time. The sample comprised PBMCs or a T cell subset sorted from them (not recorded which). The receptors come from a man aged 18 to 35 who had mild COVID-19 (a few samples of this study predate the infection). Cell type and time point are not known. CDR3s include the opening cysteine and the closing phenylalanine or tryptophan. The D gene is left open where the match is weak. Some rows mark clone size as missing; the rest say once, few, many or name a class of expanded clone.

J | V | D | length | size | CDR3 | DNA
TRBJ2-1 | TRBV3-1 | - | 14 | few | CASSQDNSYNEQFF | TGTGCCAGCAGCCAAGATAATAGTTACAATGAGCAGTTCTTC
TRBJ2-3 | TRBV2 | TRBD2 | 14 | once | CASTAGESTDTQYF | TGTGCCAGCACCGCGGGAGAGAGCACAGATACGCAGTATTTT
TRBJ2-1 | TRBV18 | TRBD1 | 15 | few | CASSPGTGDYNEQFF | TGTGCCAGCTCACCAGGGACAGGGGACTACAATGAGCAGTTCTTC
TRBJ2-7 | TRBV14 | - | 15 | - | CASSLAGVNSYEQYF | TGTGCCAGCAGCCTCGCAGGGGTGAACTCCTACGAGCAGTACTTC
TRBJ2-7 | TRBV6-6 | TRBD1 | 16 | many | CASSYTLSGQIYEQYF | TGTGCCAGCAGTTACACGCTTTCGGGACAGATCTACGAGCAGTACTTC
TRBJ1-1 | TRBV5-1 | - | 14 | - | CASSAIGGNTEAFF | TGCGCCAGCAGCGCCATCGGGGGGAACACTGAAGCTTTCTTT
TRBJ2-2 | TRBV7-3 | - | 13 | few | CASSPGAGGELFF | TGTGCCAGCAGCCCCGGGGCAGGCGGGGAGCTGTTTTTT
TRBJ2-5 | TRBV5-1 | - | 14 | few | CASSYRQAEETQYF | TGCGCCAGCAGCTACAGACAGGCGGAAGAGACCCAGTACTTC
TRBJ2-7 | TRBV12-3/TRBV12-4 | TRBD2 | 14 | few | CASSLSGVSYEQYF | TGTGCCAGCAGCCTTAGCGGGGTCTCCTACGAGCAGTACTTC
TRBJ1-1 | TRBV7-3 | - | 15 | - | CASSLGTAMNTEAFF | TGTGCCAGCAGCTTAGGGACGGCAATGAACACTGAAGCTTTCTTT
TRBJ2-5 | TRBV5-1 | TRBD2 | 16 | many | CASSRGTSGAGETQYF | TGCGCCAGCAGCCGAGGTACTAGCGGGGCCGGAGAGACCCAGTACTTC